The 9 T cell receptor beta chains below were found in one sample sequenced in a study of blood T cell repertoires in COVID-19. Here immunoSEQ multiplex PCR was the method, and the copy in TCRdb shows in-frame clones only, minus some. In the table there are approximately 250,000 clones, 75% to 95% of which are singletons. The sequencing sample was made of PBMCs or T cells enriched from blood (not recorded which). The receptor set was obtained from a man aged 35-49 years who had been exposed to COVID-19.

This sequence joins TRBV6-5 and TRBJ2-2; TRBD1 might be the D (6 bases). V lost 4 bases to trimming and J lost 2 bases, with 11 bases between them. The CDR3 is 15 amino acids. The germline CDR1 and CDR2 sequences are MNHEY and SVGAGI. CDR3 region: CASSLTGSNTGELFF. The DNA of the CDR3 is TGTGCCAGCAGTTTGACAGGATCCAACACCGGGGAGCTGTTTTTT.

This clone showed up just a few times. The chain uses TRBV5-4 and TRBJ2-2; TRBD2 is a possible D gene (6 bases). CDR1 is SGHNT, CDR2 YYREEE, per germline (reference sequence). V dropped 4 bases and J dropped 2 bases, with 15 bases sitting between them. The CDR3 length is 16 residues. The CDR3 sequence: CASSPAGTLNTGELFF. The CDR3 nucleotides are TGTGCCAGCAGCCCAGCCGGGACTCTAAACACCGGGGAGCTGTTTTTT.

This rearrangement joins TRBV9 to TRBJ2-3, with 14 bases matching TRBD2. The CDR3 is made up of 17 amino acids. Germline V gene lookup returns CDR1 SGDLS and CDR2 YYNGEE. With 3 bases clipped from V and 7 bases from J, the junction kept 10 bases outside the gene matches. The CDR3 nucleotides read TGTGCCAGCAGCGATCCCTTTGGGACTAGCGGGAGAAATACGCAGTATTTT. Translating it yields CASSDPFGTSGRNTQYF.

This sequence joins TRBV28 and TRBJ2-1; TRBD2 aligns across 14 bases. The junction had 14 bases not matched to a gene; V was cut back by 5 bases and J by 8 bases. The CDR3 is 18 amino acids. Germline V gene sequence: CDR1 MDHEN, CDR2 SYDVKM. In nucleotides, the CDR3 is TGTGCCAGCAGTCCGTCGACTAGCGGGAGGGCCTACTTGTATGAGCAGTTCTTC. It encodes CASSPSTSGRAYLYEQFF.

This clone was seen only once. In DNA, the CDR3 is TGTGCCAGCTCACCAAGCCTAGCGGAACCCTACGAGCAGTACTTC. Protein sequence: CASSPSLAEPYEQYF. V gene TRBV18 combines with J gene TRBJ2-7, with TRBD2 matching over 7 bases. This CDR3 contains 15 residues. The V gene end was trimmed by 2 bases and the J gene end by 2 bases; junction bases not matched to a gene: 6. From germline, CDR1 is KGHSH and CDR2 LQKENI.

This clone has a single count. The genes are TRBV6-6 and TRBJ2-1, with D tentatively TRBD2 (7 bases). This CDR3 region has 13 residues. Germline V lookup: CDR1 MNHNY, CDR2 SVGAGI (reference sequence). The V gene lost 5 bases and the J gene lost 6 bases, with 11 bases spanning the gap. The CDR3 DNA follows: TGTGCCAGCAGTGGGGGGGGCGCCAATGAGCAGTTCTTC. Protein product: CASSGGGANEQFF.

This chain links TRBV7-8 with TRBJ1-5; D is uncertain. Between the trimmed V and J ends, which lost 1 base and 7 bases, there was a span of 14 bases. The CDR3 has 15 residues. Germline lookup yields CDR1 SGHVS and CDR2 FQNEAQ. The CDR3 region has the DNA TGTGCCAGCAGCTTAGTTATTGCCCGCGGACAGCCCCAGCATTTT. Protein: CASSLVIARGQPQHF.

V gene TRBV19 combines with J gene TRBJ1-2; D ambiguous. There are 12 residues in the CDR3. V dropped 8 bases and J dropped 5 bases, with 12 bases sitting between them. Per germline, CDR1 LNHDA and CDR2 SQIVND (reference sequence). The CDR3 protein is CASGLEIYGYTF. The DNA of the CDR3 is TGTGCCAGTGGGTTGGAGATTTATGGCTACACCTTC.

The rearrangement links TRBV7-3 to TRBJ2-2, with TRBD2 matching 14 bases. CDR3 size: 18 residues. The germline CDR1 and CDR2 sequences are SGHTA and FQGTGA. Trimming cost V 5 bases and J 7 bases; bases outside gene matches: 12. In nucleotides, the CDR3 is TGTGCCAGCAGCCGTGGGACTAGCGGGAGAAGAATTGTCGGGGAGCTGTTTTTT. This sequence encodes CASSRGTSGRRIVGELFF.